One and the same sample provided the 3 T cell receptor beta chains below, sequenced in a study of T cells after yellow fever vaccination (dated by TCRdb to the late 2010s). The sample's treatment or condition label, decoded: live attenuated yellow fever vaccine strain. The library was prepared using 5' RACE. Sequencing was performed on an Illumina NovaSeq 6000. In-frame beta chains were kept once TCRdb had trimmed the public reads at Q25 with fastp and called clones with MiXCR. Duplicate CDR3 protein sequences are folded into a single record with the most common DNA and genes. The sample table contains roughly 320,000 distinct CDR3 sequences; only one count was recorded for about 10% of them. Around 3.2% of the sample rests with the top ten. The input for sequencing was CD4+ T cells sorted from PBMCs, taken 45 days after the yellow fever booster vaccination. These receptors were taken from a man between 18 and 35 years old who received the YFV17D yellow fever vaccine.

The chain employs TRBV6-1 and TRBJ2-2; 8 positions agree with TRBD1. Germline V gene data show CDR1 as MNHNS and CDR2 as SASEGT. J gave up 0 bases and V 5 bases, and 8 bases lay outside the gene matches. The CDR3 runs 17 residues. The CDR3 region has the DNA TGTGCCAGCAGTATAAAAACAGGGGGACCGAACACCGGGGAGCTGTTTTTT. Protein sequence: CASSIKTGGPNTGELFF.

This clonotype came up a few times. The CDR3 protein is CASSKIAGGPLGEQYV. CDR3 nucleotides: TGTGCCAGCAGCAAGATAGCGGGGGGGCCTCTGGGCGAGCAGTACGTC. The chain combines TRBV21-1 with TRBJ2-7; the table's D call TRBD2 went unverified against the DNA. TRBV21-1 is a recognized pseudogene. The CDR3 has 16 residues.

This clonotype was seen more than once but under ten times. The DNA of the CDR3 is TGTGCCAGCAGCATAGGGGAGTGGCGGTCGAACACTGAAGCTTTCTTT. This encodes CASSIGEWRSNTEAFF. The rearrangement uses TRBV7-6 and TRBJ1-1, with D perhaps matching TRBD1 (5 bases). Germline V gene sequence: CDR1 SGHVS, CDR2 FNYEAQ. The length of the CDR3 is 16 residues. Trimming pared 5 bases from V and 1 base from J, leaving 17 bases between. Supplemented by reference TRBV7-6 and TRBJ1-1, the full variable domain reads GAGVSQSPRYKVTKRGQDVALRCDPISGHVSLYWYRQALGQGPEFLTYFNYEAQQDKSGLPNDRFSAERPEGSISTLTIQRTEQRDSAMYRCASSIGEWRSNTEAFFGQGTRLTVV.